This TCR beta chain appears in the sequencing data of a study of graft-versus-host responses after intestinal transplantation. Note on this clone: As yet, its antigen is unknown.

Between the trimmed V and J ends, which lost 3 bases and 0 bases, there was a span of 22 bases. This CDR3 is built from 20 residues. Germline CDR1 reads SGHKS; CDR2 reads YYEKEE (reference sequence). The protocol was immunoSEQ multiplex PCR, while the TCRdb copy is restricted to in-frame clones and leaves out a portion. The table records tens of thousands of clones, about nine tenths of them present only once. Sequenced here: unstimulated CD4+ T cells sorted from spleen or lymph node cells, sampled before intestinal transplant. The TCR originated in a human donor who received an intestinal transplant. This rearrangement joins TRBV5-5 to TRBJ2-6; no firm D call. The CDR3 here is CASSSPIGPVGHSGANVLTF. The CDR3 DNA reads TGTGCCAGCAGCTCCCCCATCGGCCCAGTTGGTCACTCTGGGGCCAACGTCCTGACTTTC.